This TCR beta chain is from a study of spatial heterogeneity in lung cancer. In its sample, this clonotype was seen many times. Its specificity is not known. General study findings and limits: Tumors with more nonsynonymous mutations had more expanded intratumoral alpha and beta TCRs.

The time point: sample taken at primary tumor resection. Untreated early-stage non-small cell lung cancer patients, some 70 in total, were the donors. Unsorted tumor, nontumor lung tissue or cryopreserved PBMC supplied the whole RNA. Each CDR3 protein gets one entry after TCRdb re-called the 5' RACE reads with MiXCR. Of around 100,000 distinct CDR3 sequences listed, around 4.8% were seen once; the top ten hold about 20%. CDR3 size: 17 residues. Trimming stripped 2 bases from V and 0 bases from J, with 13 bases between. In germline, CDR1 is MGHDK, CDR2 SYGVNS. The material sequenced was lung tumor tissue, taken at surgery. This receptor was taken from a male donor with early-stage non-small cell lung cancer. J is TRBJ1-4 and V is TRBV25-1; no reliable D call. The CDR3 nucleotides are TGTGCCAGCAGTGAAAGACTGCCTGGTGCAACTAATGAAAAACTGTTTTTT. Encoded protein: CASSERLPGATNEKLFF.